This T cell receptor beta chain was profiled in a study of T cell repertoires in cytomegalovirus infection. Study-level information: HLA-B-restricted CMV epitopes that are well studied were used alongside recently identified HLA-C-restricted ones. CMV infection plus the matching HLA type was flagged by public TCR beta signatures.

TCRdb ran MiXCR on the reads and lists one entry per CDR3 protein. The sample has around 430,000 distinct CDR3 sequences, roughly 42% seen once; the top ten hold about 41%. This CDR3 is 16 amino acids long. Worth noting for this clonotype: Its antigen is still unknown. The junction does not match germline at one end; this may be a read error.

The clonotype originates from a human donor in good health (CMV status not recorded). Some clones in this sample may be carry-over from other donors' samples. This material consisted of cultured PBMCs, taken from culture after CMV antigen stimulation. The chain combines TRBV5-3 with TRBJ2-3; unclear D gene. TRBV5-3 carries the ORF label, with uncertain function. The CDR3 sequence is CASSFGSARSTDTQYF. Written as DNA, the CDR3 is TGTGCCAGCAGCTTTGGAAGCGCCAGATCCACAGATACGCAGTATTTT.